A selection of T cell receptor beta chains follows, all from one sample in a study of shared clonotypes between healthy human individuals. TCRdb keeps only in-frame clones here, not all; method: immunoSEQ multiplex PCR. The sample holds around 2.3 million clones, around 95% seen once. The sequenced sample consisted of naive CD4+ T cells sorted from blood. Receptor source: a man aged 18 to 29 in good health. Both conserved end residues are part of each CDR3. The order of the fields is J gene, V gene, D gene, clone size, CDR3 DNA, CDR3 protein. D genes are given only for firm matches. Size is omitted from some rows. Given values are once, few, many or a class for expanded clones.

>TRBJ2-3|TRBV5-4|TRBD2|-
TGTGCCAGCAGCCGGGGACTAGCGGGGGGCACAGATACGCAGTATTTT
CASSRGLAGGTDTQYF
>TRBJ2-7|TRBV2|-|once
TGTGCCAGCAGTCCGAATCCCGGGGGTGAGCAGTACTTC
CASSPNPGGEQYF
>TRBJ2-1|TRBV2|TRBD2|-
TGTGCCAGCAGTTCGCGTAGCGGGAGCTCCTACAATGAGCAGTTCTTC
CASSSRSGSSYNEQFF
>TRBJ2-1|TRBV6-1|-|-
TGTGCCAGCAGTGAGCTTTATTGGGAGTTCTTC
CASSELYWEFF
>TRBJ1-3|TRBV2|TRBD1|-
TGTGCCAGCAGTCCAGGGGGCTCTGGAAACACCATATATTTT
CASSPGGSGNTIYF
>TRBJ2-3|TRBV7-2|-|-
TGTGCCAGCAGCTTAGCGAAAAGGGTAATCACCACTAGCACAGATACGCAGTATTTT
CASSLAKRVITTSTDTQYF
>TRBJ1-2|TRBV5-1|-|once
TGTGCCAGCAGCCCCTGGGGGGAATCTAACTATGGCTACACCTTC
CASSPWGESNYGYTF
>TRBJ1-2|TRBV7-9|-|-
TGTGCCAGCAGCTTAGAGGTTGATGGCTACACCTTC
CASSLEVDGYTF
>TRBJ2-7|TRBV28|TRBD2|-
TGTGCCAGCAGTCCCTACCGACTAGCGGACTCCTACGAGCAGTACTTC
CASSPYRLADSYEQYF
>TRBJ1-2|TRBV4-1|-|-
TGCGCCAGCAGCCAAGAAACCAGCGGGGGCTACACCTTC
CASSQETSGGYTF
>TRBJ1-6|TRBV19|-|few
TGTGCCAGTAGCGACATAGATAATTCACCCCTCCACTTT
CASSDIDNSPLHF
>TRBJ1-4|TRBV7-2|-|-
TGTGCCAGCAGCCCGGGGGGGAAGAATGAAAAACTGTTTTTT
CASSPGGKNEKLFF
>TRBJ2-2|TRBV6-1|-|once
TGTGCCAGCATTCCAGACAGCGCGAACACCGGGGAGCTGTTTTTT
CASIPDSANTGELFF
>TRBJ1-5|TRBV10-3|-|-
TGTGCCATCAGTAAACAGGGTGGCAATCAGCCCCAGCATTTT
CAISKQGGNQPQHF
>TRBJ2-2|TRBV5-1|-|-
TGCGCCAGCAGCTTGGGTCAGCCGGGCGGGGAGCTGTTTTTT
CASSLGQPGGELFF
>TRBJ2-7|TRBV7-2|-|-
TGTGCCAGCAGCTTAGTGTCCGGGGGAAACTCCTACGAGCAGTACTTC
CASSLVSGGNSYEQYF
>TRBJ2-7|TRBV11-3|-|-
TGTGCCAGCAGCTTATATACAGGTTACTCCTACGAGCAGTACTTC
CASSLYTGYSYEQYF
>TRBJ1-4|TRBV30|-|-
TGTGCCGGAGGGGACCCCGGGGGGGCGCTTGAAAAACTGTTTTTT
CAGGDPGGALEKLFF
>TRBJ1-1|TRBV6-1|TRBD1|-
TGTGCCAGCAGGGGGGACAGGGCGACTGCTTTCTTT
CASRGDRATAFF
>TRBJ2-5|TRBV5-1|-|-
TGCGCCAGCAGCTTGATGGGAGGCTATGACGGGGAGACCCAGTACTTC
CASSLMGGYDGETQYF
>TRBJ2-4|TRBV30|TRBD2|-
TGTGCCTGGAGTAAGAGGGGGGCGGGAGGCAGCGAACTAGCCAAAAACATTCAGTACTTC
CAWSKRGAGGSELAKNIQYF
>TRBJ2-7|TRBV14|-|-
TGTGCCAGCAGCCAACGCGCGTACAACGGTGGGGACGAGCAGTACTTC
CASSQRAYNGGDEQYF
>TRBJ1-2|TRBV5-1|-|-
TGCGCCAGCAGCATCAACTCCGGGACGCCACATGGCTACACCTTC
CASSINSGTPHGYTF
>TRBJ2-1|TRBV10-3|-|-
TGTGCCATCAGTGAAGGTAAAGGCTCCTACAATGAGCAGTTCTTC
CAISEGKGSYNEQFF
>TRBJ2-5|TRBV7-2|TRBD2|-
TGTGCCAGCAGCTTCACTAGCGGGCAAGAGACCCAGTACTTC
CASSFTSGQETQYF
>TRBJ1-1|TRBV6-1|-|-
TGTGCCAGCAGAACTGTGGGGAACACTGAAGCTTTCTTT
CASRTVGNTEAFF
>TRBJ2-6|TRBV6-5|-|once
TGTGCCAGTCGCACGGGATCCAACGTCCTGACTTTC
CASRTGSNVLTF
>TRBJ2-3|TRBV9|TRBD2|-
TGTGCCAGCAGCACCGACTCGGGACTAGTGGATACGCAGTATTTT
CASSTDSGLVDTQYF
>TRBJ2-7|TRBV15|-|-
TGTGCCACCAGCATTGACTTGAGCTCCTACGAGCAGTACTTC
CATSIDLSSYEQYF
>TRBJ2-1|TRBV4-3|-|-
TGCGCCAGCAGCCAAGACATCTGGCAGTACAATGAGCAGTTCTTC
CASSQDIWQYNEQFF
>TRBJ1-5|TRBV28|-|-
TGTGCCAGCAGTGTACCCTCAAGGGGCAATCAGCCCCAGCATTTT
CASSVPSRGNQPQHF
>TRBJ2-7|TRBV5-4|TRBD2|-
TGTGCCAGCAGCGAGACTAGCGGGATTTCGTACGAGCAGTACTTC
CASSETSGISYEQYF
>TRBJ2-3|TRBV7-2|TRBD2|-
TGTGCCAGCAGGTTCGTAGCGGGATCGAGCACAGATACGCAGTATTTT
CASRFVAGSSTDTQYF
>TRBJ2-5|TRBV5-1|-|-
TGCGCCAGCACCCGACAGAGCAAAGAGACCCAGTACTTC
CASTRQSKETQYF
>TRBJ2-2|TRBV5-1|TRBD1|-
TGCGCCAGCAGCTTGGCCGGGACAGGGACCACCGGGGAGCTGTTTTTT
CASSLAGTGTTGELFF
>TRBJ2-2|TRBV7-8|-|-
TGTGCCAGCAGCCTTACAAACGGGGAGCTGTTTTTT
CASSLTNGELFF
>TRBJ2-2|TRBV10-1|TRBD1|-
TGCGCCAGCAGTGACGGGACAGAAACCGGGGAGCTGTTTTTT
CASSDGTETGELFF
>TRBJ1-1|TRBV18|-|-
TGTGCCAGCTCACCCGAAATAAGGACTGAAGCTTTCTTT
CASSPEIRTEAFF
>TRBJ1-5|TRBV23-1|-|-
TGCGCCAGCAGTCAATCGACGCAGGGGAATCAGCCCCAGCATTTT
CASSQSTQGNQPQHF
>TRBJ2-5|TRBV7-8|TRBD2|-
TGTGCCAGCAGCAAGAAAGGGATAGCGGGGGGTCTCCAAGAGACCCAGTACTTC
CASSKKGIAGGLQETQYF
>TRBJ1-5|TRBV2|-|-
TGTGCCAGCAGTATCACCTGGGATCAGCCCCAGCATTTT
CASSITWDQPQHF
>TRBJ2-1|TRBV27|TRBD2|-
TGTGCCAGCAGTTTATCCCAGCTAGCGGGGTACCTTTACAATGAGCAGTTCTTC
CASSLSQLAGYLYNEQFF
>TRBJ1-2|TRBV10-3|TRBD1|-
TGTGCCATCAGGTCGGACAGGGAAAACTATGGCTACACCTTC
CAIRSDRENYGYTF
>TRBJ2-5|TRBV7-2|-|-
TGTGCCAGCAGCGTAGGACCCGGGGGAGGAGAGACCCAGTACTTC
CASSVGPGGGETQYF
>TRBJ2-7|TRBV4-2|TRBD1|-
TGTGCCAGCAGCCAAGAAAGGACAGGGTTGGACGAGCAGTACTTC
CASSQERTGLDEQYF
>TRBJ2-2|TRBV6-5|-|-
TGTGCCAGCAGCCGTGGCACCGGGGAGCTGTTTTTT
CASSRGTGELFF
>TRBJ1-2|TRBV5-1|TRBD1|-
TGCGCCAGCAGCCAACCACCCTGGGACAGGGAGTATGGCTACACCTTC
CASSQPPWDREYGYTF
>TRBJ1-3|TRBV7-6|-|-
TGTGCCAGCAGTACCGGGGCACGAAACACCATATATTTT
CASSTGARNTIYF
>TRBJ2-7|TRBV15|-|-
TGTGCCACCAGCAGAGATAAGGGGGCCTACGAGCAGTACTTC
CATSRDKGAYEQYF